A selection of T cell receptor beta chains follows, all from one sample in a study of T cell changes during pregnancy in multiple sclerosis. Repertoires were generated with immunoSEQ multiplex PCR, while TCRdb's copy carries only in-frame clones and drops some. The sample lists about 38,000 clones; under 95% were seen once. This specimen was CD8+ T cells from peripheral blood mononuclear cells, taken in the third trimester of pregnancy. The source is a female donor with multiple sclerosis, enrolled in a pregnancy study. The CDR3 runs from the conserved cysteine through the conserved F or W. D genes are given only for firm matches. Where a row states a size, it is once, few, many or the class of an expanded clone; other rows omit it.

TRBJ2-5 | 15 | TRBV5-6 | NA | NA | CASSLGLAVQETQYF | TGTGCCAGCAGCTTGGGGTTGGCGGTACAAGAGACCCAGTACTTC
TRBJ2-7 | 16 | TRBV28 | NA | TRBD1 | CASSSPPQGARNEQYF | TGTGCCAGCAGCTCCCCCCCCCAGGGGGCGCGGAACGAGCAGTACTTC
TRBJ2-5 | 12 | TRBV2 | once | NA | CASSPTRETQYF | TGTGCCAGCAGCCCCACGAGGGAGACCCAGTACTTC
TRBJ2-5 | 16 | TRBV28 | once | TRBD1 | CASSLTMDRGQETQYF | TGTGCCAGCAGTCTTACTATGGACAGGGGCCAAGAGACCCAGTACTTC
TRBJ1-2 | 16 | TRBV9 | NA | NA | CASSEAGGPSNYGYTF | TGTGCCAGCAGCGAGGCGGGAGGGCCGTCTAACTATGGCTACACCTTC
TRBJ1-2 | 16 | TRBV27 | NA | NA | CASSLSAGSGNYGYTF | TGTGCCAGCAGTTTATCGGCGGGGTCTGGGAACTATGGCTACACCTTC
TRBJ2-3 | 14 | TRBV11-2 | once | NA | CASSPLSVTDTQYF | TGTGCCAGCAGCCCCCTCTCGGTCACAGATACGCAGTATTTT
TRBJ1-4 | 19 | TRBV28 | NA | NA | CASSLIFAGSAATNEKLFF | TGTGCCAGCAGTTTAATCTTCGCGGGCAGTGCTGCAACTAATGAAAAACTGTTTTTT
TRBJ1-1 | 14 | TRBV27 | NA | TRBD1 | CASRLTGGPTEAFF | TGTGCCAGCAGACTGACAGGGGGCCCCACTGAAGCTTTCTTT
TRBJ1-4 | 17 | TRBV19 | NA | TRBD1 | CASSISDRLWTNEKLFF | TGTGCCAGTAGTATATCGGACAGGCTGTGGACTAATGAAAAACTGTTTTTT
TRBJ2-5 | 15 | TRBV5-4 | NA | TRBD2 | CASRLTSGAQETQYF | TGTGCCAGCAGGTTGACTAGCGGGGCTCAAGAGACCCAGTACTTC
TRBJ2-1 | 11 | TRBV30 | NA | NA | CAWSVADEQFF | TGTGCCTGGAGTGTTGCAGATGAGCAGTTCTTC
TRBJ2-1 | 14 | TRBV29-1 | NA | NA | CSVEEGGGRNEQFF | TGCAGCGTTGAAGAAGGGGGCGGGAGGAATGAGCAGTTCTTC
TRBJ2-1 | 15 | TRBV14 | NA | NA | CASSFRRLVRNEQFF | TGTGCCAGCAGCTTCCGGCGACTAGTACGGAATGAGCAGTTCTTC
TRBJ1-2 | 15 | TRBV4-3 | NA | NA | CASSQDMGAPYGYTF | TGCGCCAGCAGCCAAGATATGGGGGCACCCTATGGCTACACCTTC
TRBJ2-7 | 14 | TRBV5-1 | NA | TRBD2 | CASSQASGGFEQYF | TGCGCCAGCAGCCAAGCTAGCGGGGGTTTCGAGCAGTACTTC
TRBJ2-3 | 15 | TRBV29-1 | once | NA | CSVEESGVGTDTQYF | TGCAGCGTTGAAGAATCAGGGGTTGGGACAGATACGCAGTATTTT
TRBJ2-1 | 15 | TRBV27 | NA | TRBD2 | CASSSLAGGPLEQFF | TGTGCCAGCAGTTCACTAGCGGGAGGGCCTCTTGAGCAGTTCTTC
TRBJ2-3 | 21 | TRBV4-1 | NA | TRBD2 | CASSQDTLGRDLLSMADTQYF | TGCGCCAGCAGCCAAGATACTTTGGGGAGGGATCTACTTAGCATGGCAGATACGCAGTATTTT
TRBJ2-2 | 14 | TRBV29-1 | once | TRBD1 | CSARPGGDTGELFF | TGCAGCGCCCGCCCAGGGGGCGATACCGGGGAGCTGTTTTTT
TRBJ2-1 | 13 | TRBV19 | once | TRBD2 | CASKQREGGEQFF | TGTGCCAGTAAGCAGCGGGAGGGGGGTGAGCAGTTCTTC
TRBJ2-7 | 16 | TRBV27 | NA | TRBD2 | CASRILTSGKSYEQYF | TGTGCCAGCAGAATCCTGACTAGCGGGAAGTCATACGAGCAGTACTTC
TRBJ2-1 | 14 | TRBV10-2 | NA | TRBD2 | CASSERLAANEQFF | TGCGCCAGCAGTGAACGGCTAGCGGCCAATGAGCAGTTCTTC
TRBJ2-5 | 15 | TRBV30 | NA | TRBD2 | CAWSVRAGVSETQYF | TGTGCCTGGAGTGTACGTGCGGGAGTATCGGAGACCCAGTACTTC
TRBJ2-1 | 14 | TRBV28 | NA | NA | CASSSQTEYNEQFF | TGTGCCAGCAGTTCTCAGACAGAATACAATGAGCAGTTCTTC
TRBJ2-7 | 14 | TRBV4-2 | NA | TRBD2 | CASSQEGTSVEQYF | TGTGCCAGCAGCCAAGAAGGAACTAGCGTCGAGCAGTACTTC
TRBJ1-5 | 16 | TRBV27 | NA | TRBD1 | CASSLLPGGSNQPQHF | TGTGCCAGCAGTTTATTACCAGGGGGAAGCAATCAGCCCCAGCATTTT
TRBJ2-1 | 15 | TRBV27 | NA | NA | CASSLLLAEYNEQFF | TGTGCCAGCAGTTTATTACTAGCCGAATACAATGAGCAGTTCTTC
TRBJ1-2 | 15 | TRBV11-3 | NA | TRBD1 | CASSLTQGALNGYTF | TGTGCCAGCAGCTTAACCCAGGGGGCGTTGAATGGCTACACCTTC
TRBJ2-2 | 14 | TRBV7-9 | NA | NA | CASSLAGVNGELFF | TGTGCCAGCAGCTTAGCGGGAGTCAACGGGGAGCTGTTTTTT
TRBJ2-1 | 14 | TRBV5-1 | NA | TRBD2 | CASSPTGGVDEQFF | TGCGCCAGCAGCCCGACGGGAGGCGTCGATGAGCAGTTCTTC
TRBJ2-7 | 13 | TRBV5-4 | NA | NA | CASSFGESYEQYF | TGTGCCAGCAGCTTCGGGGAGAGCTACGAGCAGTACTTC
TRBJ2-5 | 15 | TRBV18 | once | NA | CASSPPLAVQETQYF | TGTGCCAGCTCACCCCCCCTAGCAGTCCAAGAGACCCAGTACTTC
TRBJ2-3 | 15 | TRBV28 | NA | TRBD2 | CASSDRTSGTDTQYF | TGTGCCAGCAGTGACCGGACTAGCGGGACAGATACGCAGTATTTT
TRBJ1-2 | 15 | TRBV7-2 | NA | NA | CASSTLLGQLDGYTF | TGTGCCAGCAGCACCCTCCTAGGACAGCTGGATGGCTACACCTTC
TRBJ2-7 | 14 | TRBV19 | NA | TRBD1 | CASSTGQGLDEQYF | TGTGCCAGTAGTACGGGACAGGGGTTGGACGAGCAGTACTTC
TRBJ2-5 | 16 | TRBV4-3 | NA | TRBD2 | CASSQGPGTSAETQYF | TGCGCCAGCAGCCAAGGTCCCGGGACTAGCGCAGAGACCCAGTACTTC
TRBJ2-1 | 15 | TRBV6-1 | few | TRBD2 | CASSEDSSGGNEQFF | TGTGCCAGCAGTGAAGACTCTAGCGGGGGCAATGAGCAGTTCTTC
TRBJ2-5 | 15 | TRBV5-1 | NA | NA | CASSWDSLNQETQYF | TGCGCCAGCAGCTGGGACTCCCTGAACCAAGAGACCCAGTACTTC
TRBJ1-1 | 13 | TRBV15 | NA | NA | CATSRTENTEAFF | TGTGCCACCAGCAGGACAGAAAACACTGAAGCTTTCTTT
TRBJ2-3 | 15 | TRBV6-6 | once | TRBD2 | CASTELAGGPDTQYF | TGTGCCAGCACCGAACTAGCGGGAGGGCCAGATACGCAGTATTTT
TRBJ2-1 | 15 | TRBV6-4 | medium-sized | TRBD2 | CASSDGLADYNEQFF | TGTGCCAGCAGTGACGGACTAGCGGACTACAATGAGCAGTTCTTC
TRBJ1-1 | 13 | TRBV27 | NA | NA | CASSLVRSTEAFF | TGTGCCAGCAGTTTAGTACGGAGTACTGAAGCTTTCTTT
TRBJ1-1 | 15 | TRBV5-4 | NA | NA | CASSADPGEFTEAFF | TGTGCCAGCAGCGCAGACCCAGGGGAATTCACTGAAGCTTTCTTT
TRBJ2-5 | 15 | TRBV6-5 | NA | TRBD1 | CASSYSTGYGQTQYF | TGTGCCAGCAGTTACTCGACAGGGTACGGGCAGACCCAGTACTTC
TRBJ1-2 | 16 | TRBV15 | NA | TRBD1 | CATSAVRDRGISGYTF | TGTGCCACTAGCGCCGTCCGGGACAGGGGAATCTCTGGCTACACCTTC
TRBJ2-3 | 17 | TRBV27 | NA | TRBD2 | CASSLPLLAGGTDTQYF | TGTGCCAGCAGCTTACCCCTCTTAGCGGGGGGCACAGATACGCAGTATTTT
TRBJ2-3 | 17 | TRBV10-2 | NA | TRBD2 | CASSDEGAGGDFDTQYF | TGCGCCAGCAGTGATGAGGGAGCGGGAGGCGACTTTGATACGCAGTATTTT
TRBJ2-7 | 12 | TRBV6-1 | NA | TRBD2 | CAGAGVSYEQYF | TGTGCTGGAGCGGGAGTCTCCTACGAGCAGTACTTC
TRBJ1-3 | 15 | TRBV6-1 | NA | NA | CASTQQGGTGNTIYF | TGTGCCAGCACTCAACAGGGTGGAACTGGAAACACCATATATTTT
TRBJ2-7 | 14 | TRBV29-1 | NA | NA | CSVIDSEPSYEQYF | TGCAGCGTTATAGACAGCGAGCCCTCCTACGAGCAGTACTTC
TRBJ1-1 | 13 | TRBV6-5 | NA | NA | CASSYAGDTEAFF | TGTGCCAGCAGTTACGCGGGGGACACTGAAGCTTTCTTT
TRBJ2-7 | 14 | TRBV6-5 | medium-sized | TRBD1 | CASSYSAGGYEQYF | TGTGCCAGCAGTTACTCAGCAGGGGGCTACGAGCAGTACTTC
TRBJ2-1 | 16 | TRBV7-9 | NA | TRBD2 | CASSLSGLAGPAEQFF | TGTGCCAGCAGCTTAAGCGGGCTAGCGGGCCCAGCTGAGCAGTTCTTC
TRBJ2-1 | 14 | TRBV27 | NA | NA | CASSSGISYNEQFF | TGTGCCAGCAGCTCGGGAATCTCCTACAATGAGCAGTTCTTC
TRBJ1-1 | 13 | TRBV11-3 | NA | NA | CASSFDINTEAFF | TGTGCCAGCAGCTTCGACATTAACACTGAAGCTTTCTTT
TRBJ1-3 | 16 | TRBV7-2 | NA | NA | CASSLVGQGPGNTIYF | TGTGCCAGCAGCTTAGTGGGTCAGGGGCCCGGAAACACCATATATTTT
TRBJ1-5 | 15 | TRBV6-1 | NA | TRBD1 | CASSLRGDSNQPQHF | TGTGCCAGCAGCCTCAGGGGGGATAGCAATCAGCCCCAGCATTTT